This T cell receptor (beta chain) was identified during a study of graft-versus-host responses after intestinal transplantation. Across the study: Transplant recipients had multivisceral, liver-intestinal, or isolated intestinal grafts. Every recipient had anti-thymocyte globulin induction and about three years of tacrolimus plus steroids.

Overall study results and limits: Peak levels of circulating GvH clones tracked with early post-transplant HvG declines.

Generated by immunoSEQ multiplex PCR, the TCRdb table keeps only in-frame clones and is missing some. The table has around 120,000 clones, 90% seen once. As for this clone: Its antigen is not identified.

The TCR sequence derives from a human donor who received an intestinal transplant. The sequenced sample was unstimulated CD4+ T cells sorted from spleen or lymph node cells, obtained before intestinal transplant.

CDR3 coding DNA: TGTGCCAGCAGTGGTCGACAGGCCTCCTACGAGCAGTACTTC. Translated, it gives CASSGRQASYEQYF. V usage is TRBV6-1 and J usage is TRBJ2-7, with a weak D call TRBD1 (6 bases). The CDR3 is 14 residues long. In germline, CDR1 is MNHNS, CDR2 SASEGT. Between the trimmed V and J ends, which lost 4 bases and 0 bases, there was a span of 10 bases.